These 26 T cell receptor beta chains originate from one sample sequenced in a study of blood T cell repertoires in COVID-19. Clones were read by immunoSEQ multiplex PCR, and TCRdb kept only the in-frame ones, dropping some. The data contain 100,000 to 150,000 clones, roughly 88% of them singletons. Specimen: peripheral blood. The receptor source for this set is a man aged 50-59 years with acute or convalescent COVID-19.

The V call is TRBV7-3, the J call TRBJ1-5, with D possibly matching TRBD1 (6 bases). The CDR3 runs to 15 residues. V was shortened by 4 bases and J by 6 bases, with 16 bases between the two germline ends. Germline CDR1 and CDR2: SGHTA and FQGTGA. DNA of the CDR3: TGTGCCAGCAGCTCGGGACACCCGAGCGGTCAGCCCCAGCATTTT. This encodes CASSSGHPSGQPQHF.

This clone was seen once. V usage is TRBV27 and J usage is TRBJ1-6; TRBD1 agrees at 7 bases. The CDR3 extends over 14 amino acids. Germline-derived CDR1 and CDR2 are MNHEY and SMNVEV (reference sequence). J gave up 10 bases and V 6 bases, and 9 bases lay outside the gene matches. The CDR3 bases are TGTGCCAGCAGCAAGGACAGGTTAAGATCACCCCTCCACTTT. This translates into CASSKDRLRSPLHF.

The J gene is TRBJ2-1, the V gene TRBV19, with D possibly being TRBD2 (6 bases). CDR3 length: 15 amino acids. Germline V gives CDR1 LNHDA, CDR2 SQIVND (reference sequence). Between the trimmed V and J ends, which lost 8 bases and 0 bases, there was a span of 14 bases. Here the CDR3 DNA reads TGTGCCAGTGCGGCGGGGCCAAGCTCCTACAATGAGCAGTTCTTC. Its translation is CASAAGPSSYNEQFF.

V usage is TRBV3-1 (or the pseudogene TRBV3-2) and J usage is TRBJ1-4; 8 bases match TRBD1. Trimming cost V 4 bases and J 5 bases; bases outside gene matches: 12. The CDR3 runs to 17 residues. CDR1 and CDR2 (germline): LGHDT, YNNKEL (reference sequence). CDR3 nucleotides: TGTGCCAGCAGCCCTTGGACAGGGAGAATTGGGAATGAAAAACTGTTTTTT. The encoded protein is CASSPWTGRIGNEKLFF.

Here the CDR3 DNA reads TGTGCCAGCAGCAGGGACAGGGGGCGAGGCGGGGAGCTGTTTTTT. As protein: CASSRDRGRGGELFF. The gene calls are TRBV11-3 and TRBJ2-2; 12 bases fit TRBD1. V was clipped by 5 bases and J by 7 bases; unmatched bases: 5. Germline loops: CDR1 SGHNT, CDR2 YENEEA. The length of the CDR3 is 15 residues.

This chain joins TRBV7-9 and TRBJ2-7; D ambiguous. Germline values: CDR1 SEHNR, CDR2 FQNEAQ (reference sequence). The CDR3 is made up of 14 amino acids. V was trimmed by 5 bases and J by 3 bases, leaving 14 bases between them. DNA of the CDR3: TGTGCCAGCAGCACCCTAACGGTGCGCTACGAGCAGTACTTC. It codes for CASSTLTVRYEQYF.

V usage is TRBV5-1 and J usage is TRBJ2-5; no definite D call. The CDR3 has 12 amino acids. Germline V CDR1 and CDR2: SGHRS, YFSETQ. Trimming cost V 5 bases and J 2 bases, with 7 bases left between them. DNA for the CDR3: TGCGCCAGCAGTGAGAATCAAGAGACCCAGTACTTC. This translates into CASSENQETQYF.

This clone has a handful of counts. For the CDR3, the DNA is TGTGCCAGCAGCTTCGTTCCAGGGTGGTATGGCTACACCTTC. It is translated as CASSFVPGWYGYTF. V and J are TRBV11-2 and TRBJ1-2; possible D gene TRBD1, 5 bases. Trimming took 3 bases from V and 5 from J, leaving 13 bases between them. Germline-derived CDR1 and CDR2 are SGHAT and FQNNGV. This CDR3 spans 14 amino acids.

This clone was found a few times. The V gene is TRBV29-1, the J gene TRBJ1-1; D is perhaps TRBD1 (6 bases). V was clipped by 7 bases and J by 1 base, with 13 bases between them. CDR3 length: 13 residues. CDR1 SQVTM and CDR2 ANQGSEA come from the germline V gene. The CDR3 bases are TGCAGCGCCGCACAGGGAACGAACACTGAAGCTTTCTTT. This sequence encodes CSAAQGTNTEAFF.

There are a few counts of this clone. The genes are TRBV9 and TRBJ1-3, with no clear D. Trimming stripped 4 bases from V and 3 bases from J, with 5 bases between. The CDR3 has 12 amino acids. Per germline, CDR1 SGDLS and CDR2 YYNGEE. The CDR3 DNA reads TGTGCCAGCAGCTACAGTGGAAACACCATATATTTT. Its protein is CASSYSGNTIYF.

J is TRBJ2-2 and V is TRBV6-6; 10 bases are a match to TRBD2. From germline, CDR1 is MNHNY and CDR2 SVGAGI (reference sequence). V gave up 4 bases and J gave up 3 bases; unmatched junction bases: 2. This CDR3 has 15 residues. The CDR3 here is CASSWTSGYTGELFF. The CDR3 DNA is TGTGCCAGCAGTTGGACTAGCGGTTACACCGGGGAGCTGTTTTTT.

The chain uses TRBV2 and TRBJ1-5, with D uncertain. This CDR3 comprises 14 residues. The germline V and J ends were trimmed by 4 bases and 2 bases, with 9 bases remaining between them. CDR1 and CDR2 (germline): SNHLY, FYNNEI. In nucleotides, the CDR3 is TGTGCCAGCAGTGGCAGCGCTGGCAATCAGCCCCAGCATTTT. This gives the protein CASSGSAGNQPQHF.

The chain couples TRBV7-9 to TRBJ2-3, with TRBD2 identical over 8 bases. The CDR3 contains 15 residues. With V trimmed by 2 bases and J by 3 bases, 4 bases remained unmatched. Germline-derived CDR1 and CDR2 are SEHNR and FQNEAQ (reference sequence). CDR3 bases: TGTGCCAGCAGCTTACGAACTAGCGGAACAGATACGCAGTATTTT. This codes for CASSLRTSGTDTQYF.

J is TRBJ2-7 and V is TRBV6-5; D gene uncertain. The V end was cut by 6 bases, the J end by 3 bases, with 9 bases between. This CDR3 contains 12 residues. Germline values: CDR1 MNHEY, CDR2 SVGAGI. The CDR3 region has the DNA TGTGCCAGCAGCGTGACATACTACGAGCAGTACTTC. Protein sequence: CASSVTYYEQYF.

CDR3 in amino acids: CASSYPLTGVGYTF. DNA of the CDR3: TGTGCCAGCAGTTACCCTCTGACAGGGGTTGGCTACACCTTC. This chain links TRBV6-2 or TRBV6-3 with TRBJ1-2; 8 bases are a match to TRBD1. Per germline, CDR1 MNHEY and CDR2 SVGEGT. The CDR3 has 14 residues. V shed 2 bases, J shed 7 bases, and the junction held 6 bases outside the gene matches.

The CDR3 sequence: CASSYRGENSPLHF. DNA of the CDR3: TGCGCCAGCAGCTACAGGGGGGAGAATTCACCCCTCCACTTT. The gene calls are TRBV5-1 and TRBJ1-6, with 8 bases that match TRBD1. This CDR3 is 14 amino acids long. CDR1 is SGHRS and CDR2 is YFSETQ in the germline V gene. V lost 3 bases, J lost 7 bases, and 3 bases stayed unmatched. The full variable domain, completed using reference TRBV5-1 and TRBJ1-6, is KAGVTQTPRYLIKTRGQQVTLSCSPISGHRSVSWYQQTPGQGLQFLFEYFSETQRNKGNFPGRFSGRQFSNSRSEMNVSTLELGDSALYLCASSYRGENSPLHFGNGTRLTVT.

The table lists this clone with a few counts. Written as DNA, the CDR3 is TGTGCCAGCAGCTTACGACAGGGAGTGATGAACACTGAAGCTTTCTTT. It codes for CASSLRQGVMNTEAFF. The chain uses TRBV9 and TRBJ1-1, with 7 nucleotides matching TRBD1. The CDR3 has 16 amino acids. Germline V gene sequence: CDR1 SGDLS, CDR2 YYNGEE. Unmatched junction bases numbered 9, after V lost 4 bases and J lost 0 bases.

This sequence joins TRBV19 and TRBJ1-5; D uncertain. Germline V gene lookup returns CDR1 LNHDA and CDR2 SQIVND (reference sequence). CDR3 length: 17 residues. V gave up 3 bases and J gave up 2 bases, with 17 bases separating them. The CDR3 loop is CASSMGSEFGGNQPQHF. The CDR3 DNA reads TGTGCCAGTAGTATGGGTTCGGAGTTCGGGGGCAATCAGCCCCAGCATTTT.

The chain employs TRBV30 and TRBJ1-2; 8 positions match TRBD1. The germline gives CDR1 GTSNPN, CDR2 SVGIG (reference sequence). The CDR3 loop spans 15 amino acids. V shed 3 bases, J shed 5 bases, and the junction held 11 bases outside the gene matches. The CDR3, as DNA: TGTGCCTGGAGCCGTTCAGGGGGCAAAGTTTATGGCTACACCTTC. Translated, it gives CAWSRSGGKVYGYTF.

This chain connects TRBV14 to TRBJ1-2, with D unclear. Per germline, CDR1 SGHDN and CDR2 FVKESK. CDR3 size: 13 residues. V lost 0 bases, J lost 8 bases, and 10 bases lay in between. CDR3 in DNA: TGTGCCAGCAGCCAAGATCGAACTTTGGGCTACACCTTC. Translation gives CASSQDRTLGYTF.

The CDR3 nucleotides read TGTGCCAGCAGTTTATACGGGAGCAACACTGAAGCTTTCTTT. Translating it yields CASSLYGSNTEAFF. This chain uses TRBV27 with TRBJ1-1; D not certain. The length of the CDR3 is 14 residues. CDR1 and CDR2 from the germline V gene are MNHEY and SMNVEV (reference sequence). The germline V and J ends were trimmed by 1 base and 2 bases, with 8 bases remaining between them.

The chain is built from TRBV28 and TRBJ1-5; no firm D call. CDR1 is MDHEN, CDR2 SYDVKM, per germline. The CDR3 has 14 amino acids. V dropped 6 bases and J dropped 3 bases, with 12 bases sitting between them. CDR3 sequence: CASRVGAHNQPQHF. In DNA, the CDR3 is TGTGCCAGCAGAGTCGGAGCCCACAATCAGCCCCAGCATTTT. Using reference TRBV28 and TRBJ1-5 for the parts outside the CDR3, the full variable domain is DVKVTQSSRYLVKRTGEKVFLECVQDMDHENMFWYRQDPGLGLRLIYFSYDVKMKEKGDIPEGYSVSREKKERFSLILESASTNQTSMYLCASRVGAHNQPQHFGDGTRLSIL.

The V gene is TRBV14, the J gene TRBJ2-7; 8 nucleotides agree with TRBD1. Germline CDR1 reads SGHDN; CDR2 reads FVKESK. Trimming took 3 bases from V and 5 from J; bases not matched to a gene: 12. The CDR3 spans 16 residues. CDR3 in amino acids: CASSQRTGSPWDEQYF. For the CDR3, the DNA is TGTGCCAGCAGCCAGAGGACAGGGTCCCCTTGGGACGAGCAGTACTTC. Looking up the rest from reference TRBV14 and TRBJ2-7 gives the full variable domain: EAGVTQFPSHSVIEKGQTVTLRCDPISGHDNLYWYRRVMGKEIKFLLHFVKESKQDESGMPNNRFLAERTGGTYSTLKVQPAELEDSGVYFCASSQRTGSPWDEQYFGPGTRLTVT.

CDR3 protein: CATSRGTGTYHEQYF. DNA of the CDR3: TGTGCCACCAGCAGGGGGACAGGGACCTATCACGAGCAGTACTTC. This chain links TRBV15 with TRBJ2-7; 9 bases map to TRBD1. Losses at the gene ends were 3 bases for V and 5 bases for J; bases not matched to a gene: 8. Germline CDR1 is LNHNV and CDR2 is YYDKDF (reference sequence). The CDR3 is 15 amino acids.

V and J are TRBV5-1 and TRBJ1-3, with D perhaps TRBD1 (6 bases). Trimming cost V 0 bases and J 3 bases, with 7 bases left between them. The CDR3 contains 14 residues. The germline V gene encodes CDR1 SGHRS and CDR2 YFSETQ. CDR3 sequence: CASSLGGHGNTIYF. The CDR3, as DNA: TGCGCCAGCAGCTTGGGGGGGCATGGAAACACCATATATTTT.

The chain links TRBV27 to TRBJ2-7; 7 bases are a match to TRBD2. The CDR3 runs 15 residues. Losses at the gene ends were 6 bases for V and 6 bases for J; bases not matched to a gene: 14. Germline V gives CDR1 MNHEY, CDR2 SMNVEV (reference sequence). CDR3 nucleotides: TGTGCCAGCAGAGAGGCGGGAGCATTCCCCCTCGAGCAGTACTTC. Translation gives CASREAGAFPLEQYF.